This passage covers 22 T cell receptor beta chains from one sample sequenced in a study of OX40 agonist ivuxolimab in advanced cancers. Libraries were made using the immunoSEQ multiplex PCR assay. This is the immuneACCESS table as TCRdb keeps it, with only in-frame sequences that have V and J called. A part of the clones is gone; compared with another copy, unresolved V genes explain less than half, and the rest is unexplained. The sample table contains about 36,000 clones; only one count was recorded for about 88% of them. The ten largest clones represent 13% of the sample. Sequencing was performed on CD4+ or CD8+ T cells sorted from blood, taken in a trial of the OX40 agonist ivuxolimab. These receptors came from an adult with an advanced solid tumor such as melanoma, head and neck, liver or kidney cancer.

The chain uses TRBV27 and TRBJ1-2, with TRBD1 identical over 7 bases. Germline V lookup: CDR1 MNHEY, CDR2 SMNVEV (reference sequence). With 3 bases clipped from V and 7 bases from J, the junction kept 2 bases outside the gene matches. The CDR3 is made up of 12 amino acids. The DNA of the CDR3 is TGTGCCAGCAGTTTGACAGGGTTTGGCTACACCTTC. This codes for CASSLTGFGYTF.

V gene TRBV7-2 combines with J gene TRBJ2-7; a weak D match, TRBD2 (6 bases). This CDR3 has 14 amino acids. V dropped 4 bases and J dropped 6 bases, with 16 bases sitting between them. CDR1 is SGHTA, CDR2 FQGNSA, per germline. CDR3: CASSYLARAAEQYF. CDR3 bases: TGTGCCAGCAGCTATCTAGCGCGGGCCGCCGAGCAGTACTTC.

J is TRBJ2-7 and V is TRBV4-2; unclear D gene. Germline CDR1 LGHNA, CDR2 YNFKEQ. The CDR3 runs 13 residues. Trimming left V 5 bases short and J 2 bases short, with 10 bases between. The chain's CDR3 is CASSLRSTYEQYF. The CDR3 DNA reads TGTGCCAGCAGCTTGCGCAGCACCTACGAGCAGTACTTC.

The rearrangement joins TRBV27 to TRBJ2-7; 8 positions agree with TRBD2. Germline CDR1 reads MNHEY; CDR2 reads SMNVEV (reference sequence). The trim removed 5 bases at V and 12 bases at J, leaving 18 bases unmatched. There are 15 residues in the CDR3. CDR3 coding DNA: TGTGCCAGCAGTCTGGGACTAGAACGTGGGCAAGGTTGGTACTTC. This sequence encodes CASSLGLERGQGWYF.

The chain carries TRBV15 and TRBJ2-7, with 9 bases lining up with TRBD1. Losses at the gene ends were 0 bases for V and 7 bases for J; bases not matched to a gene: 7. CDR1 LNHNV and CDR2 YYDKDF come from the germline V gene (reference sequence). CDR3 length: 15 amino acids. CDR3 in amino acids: CATSREGQGSPEQYF. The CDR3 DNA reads TGTGCCACCAGCAGAGAGGGACAGGGATCTCCGGAGCAGTACTTC.

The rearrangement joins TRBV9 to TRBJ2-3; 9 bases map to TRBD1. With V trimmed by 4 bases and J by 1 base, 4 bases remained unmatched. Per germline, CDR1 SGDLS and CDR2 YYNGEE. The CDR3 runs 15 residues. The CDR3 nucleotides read TGTGCCAGCAGCCCCTGGACAGGGGGCACAGATACGCAGTATTTT. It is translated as CASSPWTGGTDTQYF.

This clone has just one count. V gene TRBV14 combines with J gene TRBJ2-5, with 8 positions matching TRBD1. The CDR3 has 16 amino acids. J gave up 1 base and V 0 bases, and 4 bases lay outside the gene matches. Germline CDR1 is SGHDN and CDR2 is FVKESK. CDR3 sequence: CASSQDWDRFQETQYF. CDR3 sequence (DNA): TGTGCCAGCAGCCAAGATTGGGACAGGTTCCAAGAGACCCAGTACTTC.

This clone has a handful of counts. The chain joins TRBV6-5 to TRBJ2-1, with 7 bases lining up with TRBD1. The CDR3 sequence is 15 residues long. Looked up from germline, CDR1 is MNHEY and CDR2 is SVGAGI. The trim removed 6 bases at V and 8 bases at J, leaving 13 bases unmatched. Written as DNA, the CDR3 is TGTGCCAGCAGCCTACTCCCCAGGGGGATAGATGAGCAGTTCTTC. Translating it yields CASSLLPRGIDEQFF.

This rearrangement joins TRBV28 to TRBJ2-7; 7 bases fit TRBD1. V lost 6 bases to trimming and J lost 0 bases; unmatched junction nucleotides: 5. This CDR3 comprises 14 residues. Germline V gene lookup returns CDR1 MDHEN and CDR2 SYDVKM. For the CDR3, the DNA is TGTGCCAGCAGGACAGGGTTTCTCTCCTACGAGCAGTACTTC. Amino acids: CASRTGFLSYEQYF.

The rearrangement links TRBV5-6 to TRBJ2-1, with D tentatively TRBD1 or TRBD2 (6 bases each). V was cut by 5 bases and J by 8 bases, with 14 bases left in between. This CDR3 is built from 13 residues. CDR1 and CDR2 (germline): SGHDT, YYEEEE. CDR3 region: CASRQGRGHEQFF. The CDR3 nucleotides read TGTGCCAGCAGACAGGGCCGGGGGCATGAGCAGTTCTTC.

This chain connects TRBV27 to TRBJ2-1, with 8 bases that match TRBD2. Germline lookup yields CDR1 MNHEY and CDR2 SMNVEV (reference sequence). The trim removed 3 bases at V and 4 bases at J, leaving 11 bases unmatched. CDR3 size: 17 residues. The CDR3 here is CASSLRAGVLRYNEQFF. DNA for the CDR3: TGTGCCAGCAGTTTGCGAGCGGGAGTCCTCCGATACAATGAGCAGTTCTTC.

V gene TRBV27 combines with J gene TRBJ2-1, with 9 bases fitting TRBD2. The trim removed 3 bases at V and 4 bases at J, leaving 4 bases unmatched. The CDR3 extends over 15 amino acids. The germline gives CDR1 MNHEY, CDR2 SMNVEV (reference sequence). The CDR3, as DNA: TGTGCCAGCAGTTTCAGCGGGGGGCTGTACAATGAGCAGTTCTTC. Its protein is CASSFSGGLYNEQFF.

The CDR3 sequence is CASSSVSGINYEQYF. As DNA, the CDR3 is TGTGCCAGCAGTTCTGTTAGCGGGATTAACTACGAGCAGTACTTC. The J gene is TRBJ2-7, the V gene TRBV28; TRBD2 agrees at 8 bases. This CDR3 comprises 15 residues. V lost 4 bases, J lost 3 bases, and 8 bases stayed unmatched. CDR1 is MDHEN and CDR2 is SYDVKM in the germline V gene.

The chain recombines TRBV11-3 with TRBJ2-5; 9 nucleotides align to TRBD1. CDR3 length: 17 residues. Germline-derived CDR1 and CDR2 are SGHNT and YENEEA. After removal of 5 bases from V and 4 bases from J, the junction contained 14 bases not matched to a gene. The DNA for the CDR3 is TGTGCCAGCAGCAAAGGAATGGGACAGGGTTACCGAGAGACCCAGTACTTC. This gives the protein CASSKGMGQGYRETQYF.

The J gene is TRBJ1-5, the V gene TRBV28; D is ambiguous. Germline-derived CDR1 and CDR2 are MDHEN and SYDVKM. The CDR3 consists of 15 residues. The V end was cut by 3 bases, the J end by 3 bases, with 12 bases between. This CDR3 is CASSFPPVYNQPQHF. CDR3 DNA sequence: TGTGCCAGCAGTTTCCCCCCCGTTTACAATCAGCCCCAGCATTTT.

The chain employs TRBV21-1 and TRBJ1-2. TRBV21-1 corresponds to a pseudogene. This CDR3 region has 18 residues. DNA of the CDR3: TGTGCCAGCAGCAAATTGCGAGGGGTTCCTGGGAACAGCGACGAGGACCTGTTC. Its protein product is CASSKLRGVPGNSDEDLF.

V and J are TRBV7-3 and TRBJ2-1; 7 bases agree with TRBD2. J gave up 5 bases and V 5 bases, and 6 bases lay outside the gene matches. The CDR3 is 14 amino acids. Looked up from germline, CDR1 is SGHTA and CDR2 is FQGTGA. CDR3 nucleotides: TGTGCCAGCAGCCTCTCCGGGACTAACAATGAGCAGTTCTTC. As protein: CASSLSGTNNEQFF.

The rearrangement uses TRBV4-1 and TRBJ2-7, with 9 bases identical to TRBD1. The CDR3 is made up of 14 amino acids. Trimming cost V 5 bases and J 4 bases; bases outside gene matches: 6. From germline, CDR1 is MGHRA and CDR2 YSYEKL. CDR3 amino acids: CASSTGTGRYEQYF. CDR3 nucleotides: TGCGCCAGCAGCACCGGGACAGGGAGATACGAGCAGTACTTC.

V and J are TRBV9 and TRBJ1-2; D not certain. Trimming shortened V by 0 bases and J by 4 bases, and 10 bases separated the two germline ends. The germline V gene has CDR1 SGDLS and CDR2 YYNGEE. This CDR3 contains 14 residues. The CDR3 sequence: CASSVAESRYGYTF. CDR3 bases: TGTGCCAGCAGCGTAGCGGAGAGTCGCTATGGCTACACCTTC.

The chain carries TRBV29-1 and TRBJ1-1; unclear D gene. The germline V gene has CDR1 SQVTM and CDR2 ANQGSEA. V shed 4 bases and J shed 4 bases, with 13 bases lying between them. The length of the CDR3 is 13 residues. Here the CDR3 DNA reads TGCAGCGTTGGAGACAACTTGGTCACTGAAGCTTTCTTT. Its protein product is CSVGDNLVTEAFF.

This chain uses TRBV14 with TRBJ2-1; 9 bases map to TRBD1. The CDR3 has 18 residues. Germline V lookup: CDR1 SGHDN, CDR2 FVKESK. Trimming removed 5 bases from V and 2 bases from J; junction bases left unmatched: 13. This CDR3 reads CASSFQLGQGWPYNEQFF. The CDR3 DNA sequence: TGTGCCAGCAGCTTTCAACTCGGACAGGGGTGGCCCTACAATGAGCAGTTCTTC.

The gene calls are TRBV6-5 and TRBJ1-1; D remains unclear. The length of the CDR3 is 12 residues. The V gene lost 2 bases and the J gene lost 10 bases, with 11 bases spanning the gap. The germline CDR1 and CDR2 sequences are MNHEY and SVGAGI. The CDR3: CASSYRTGPAFF. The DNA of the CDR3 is TGTGCCAGCAGTTACCGGACCGGCCCAGCTTTCTTT.